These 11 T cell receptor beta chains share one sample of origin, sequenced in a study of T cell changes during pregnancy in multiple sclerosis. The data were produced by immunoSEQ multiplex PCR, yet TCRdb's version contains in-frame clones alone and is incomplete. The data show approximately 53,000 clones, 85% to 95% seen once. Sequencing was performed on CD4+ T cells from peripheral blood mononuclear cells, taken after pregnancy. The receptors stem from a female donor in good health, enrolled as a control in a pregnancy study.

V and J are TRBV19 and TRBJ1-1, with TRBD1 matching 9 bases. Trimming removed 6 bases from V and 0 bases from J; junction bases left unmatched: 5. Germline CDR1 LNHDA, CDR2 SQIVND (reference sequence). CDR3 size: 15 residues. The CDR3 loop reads CASRGQGHMNTEAFF. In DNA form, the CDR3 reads TGTGCCAGTAGGGGACAGGGCCATATGAACACTGAAGCTTTCTTT.

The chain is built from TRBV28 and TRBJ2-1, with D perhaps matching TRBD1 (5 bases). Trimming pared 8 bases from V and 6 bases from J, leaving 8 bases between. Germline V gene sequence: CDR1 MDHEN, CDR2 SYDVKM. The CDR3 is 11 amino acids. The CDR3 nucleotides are TGTGCCAGCGGGGCCGGCAATGAGCAGTTCTTC. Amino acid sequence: CASGAGNEQFF.

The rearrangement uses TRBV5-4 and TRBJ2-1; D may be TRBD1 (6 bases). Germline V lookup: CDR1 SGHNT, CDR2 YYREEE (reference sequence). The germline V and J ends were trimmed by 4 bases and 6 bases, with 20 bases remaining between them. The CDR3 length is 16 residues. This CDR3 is CASSGQSGDGVNEQFF. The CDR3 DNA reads TGTGCCAGCAGCGGACAGTCTGGGGACGGGGTCAATGAGCAGTTCTTC.

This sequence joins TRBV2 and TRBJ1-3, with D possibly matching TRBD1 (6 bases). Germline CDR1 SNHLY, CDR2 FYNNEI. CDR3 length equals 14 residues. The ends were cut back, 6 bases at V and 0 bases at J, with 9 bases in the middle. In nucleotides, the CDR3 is TGTGCCAGCAGAGAACAGGGCTCTGGAAACACCATATATTTT. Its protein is CASREQGSGNTIYF.

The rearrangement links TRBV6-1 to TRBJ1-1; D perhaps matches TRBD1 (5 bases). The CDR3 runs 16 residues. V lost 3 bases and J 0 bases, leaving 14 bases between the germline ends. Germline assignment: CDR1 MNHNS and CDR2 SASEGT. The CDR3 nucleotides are TGTGCCAGCAGTGATCCAACGGGGGTTTTGAACACTGAAGCTTTCTTT. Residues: CASSDPTGVLNTEAFF.

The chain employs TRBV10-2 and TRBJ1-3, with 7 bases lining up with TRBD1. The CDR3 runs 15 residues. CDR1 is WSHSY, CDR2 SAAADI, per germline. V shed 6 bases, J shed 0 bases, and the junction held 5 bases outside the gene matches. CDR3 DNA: TGCGCCAGCAGGGAGGGACAGTTCTCTGGAAACACCATATATTTT. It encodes CASREGQFSGNTIYF.

The CDR3: CASSIGQNQETQYF. CDR3 in DNA: TGTGCCAGCAGTATAGGACAGAACCAAGAGACCCAGTACTTC. The chain recombines TRBV6-1 with TRBJ2-5, with D possibly being TRBD1 (6 bases). The V end was cut by 5 bases, the J end by 0 bases, with 10 bases between. The CDR3 contains 14 residues. Germline assignment: CDR1 MNHNS and CDR2 SASEGT.

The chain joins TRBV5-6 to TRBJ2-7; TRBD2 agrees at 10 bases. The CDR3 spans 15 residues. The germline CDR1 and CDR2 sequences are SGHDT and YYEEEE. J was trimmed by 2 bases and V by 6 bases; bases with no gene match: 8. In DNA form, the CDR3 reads TGTGCCAGCACAATCGGGACTAGCGTCCCCTACGAGCAGTACTTC. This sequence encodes CASTIGTSVPYEQYF.

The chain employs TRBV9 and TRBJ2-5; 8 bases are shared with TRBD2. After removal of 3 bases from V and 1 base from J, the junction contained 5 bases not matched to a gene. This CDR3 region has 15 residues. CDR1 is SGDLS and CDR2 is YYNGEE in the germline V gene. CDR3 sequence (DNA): TGTGCCAGCAGCGCGGGACTAGGGTCCCAAGAGACCCAGTACTTC. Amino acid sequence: CASSAGLGSQETQYF.

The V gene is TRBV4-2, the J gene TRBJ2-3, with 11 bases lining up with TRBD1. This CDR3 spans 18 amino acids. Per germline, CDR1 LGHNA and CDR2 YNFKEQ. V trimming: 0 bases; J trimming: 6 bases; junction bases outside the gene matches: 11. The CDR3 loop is CASSQDPQDRGPPDTQYF. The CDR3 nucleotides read TGTGCCAGCAGCCAAGACCCGCAGGACAGGGGGCCCCCCGATACGCAGTATTTT.

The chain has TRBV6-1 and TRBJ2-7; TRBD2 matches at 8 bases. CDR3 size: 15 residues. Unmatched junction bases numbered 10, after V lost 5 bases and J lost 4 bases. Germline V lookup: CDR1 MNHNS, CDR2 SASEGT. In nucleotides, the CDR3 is TGTGCCAGCAGTTTACTTAGCGGGGCACTTTACGAGCAGTACTTC. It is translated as CASSLLSGALYEQYF.